This entry lists 8 T cell receptor beta chains sequenced from one sample in a study of cytomegalovirus exposure and HLA in healthy donors (dated by TCRdb to 2016 to 2017). Library method: the immunoSEQ multiplex PCR assay. For the multiplex PCR, a mixture combining 60 forward primers for TCR Vbeta segments and 13 reverse primers for TCR Jbeta segments was used. TCRdb re-hosts the immuneACCESS table, in-frame sequences only. Its copies lack some clones; in the studies checked, an unresolved V gene accounts for under half of them, and the cause for the rest is not known. This sample holds about 180,000 clones; 70% to 85% were observed only once. The ten top clones hold over 1.1% of the sample. The sample consisted of PBMCs. The receptors stem from a man younger than 35 in good health and CMV-seronegative.

This chain uses TRBV29-1 with TRBJ2-5, with 9 nucleotides matching TRBD2. The CDR3 has 14 residues. CDR1 SQVTM and CDR2 ANQGSEA come from the germline V gene. Trimming removed 4 bases from V and 4 bases from J; junction bases left unmatched: 7. CDR3 sequence reads: CSVVGLAGRETQYF. The CDR3 DNA sequence: TGCAGCGTTGTTGGCCTAGCGGGGAGAGAGACCCAGTACTTC.

The V and J genes are TRBV19 and TRBJ1-5; D might be TRBD1 (5 bases). This CDR3 is built from 15 residues. Trimming pared 3 bases from V and 6 bases from J, leaving 15 bases between. Germline CDR1 reads LNHDA; CDR2 reads SQIVND (reference sequence). CDR3 DNA sequence: TGTGCCAGTAGTATGGTCAGGGTAGCATCTCAGCCCCAGCATTTT. It specifies CASSMVRVASQPQHF.

This chain uses TRBV6-1 with TRBJ1-1; no reliable D call. The CDR3 sequence is 12 residues long. CDR1 and CDR2 (germline): MNHNS, SASEGT. V was trimmed by 6 bases and J by 3 bases, leaving 8 bases between them. The CDR3 sequence is CASSAAYTEAFF. In DNA, the CDR3 is TGTGCCAGCAGCGCAGCGTACACTGAAGCTTTCTTT.

V gene TRBV25-1 combines with J gene TRBJ1-6; TRBD1 matches 8 bases. CDR1 and CDR2 from the germline V gene are MGHDK and SYGVNS. This CDR3 has 15 amino acids. After removal of 4 bases from V and 14 bases from J, the junction contained 13 bases not matched to a gene. CDR3 residues: CASSAADRALRTLHF. CDR3 nucleotide sequence: TGTGCCAGCAGTGCCGCGGACAGGGCCCTTAGGACCCTCCACTTT.

The gene calls are TRBV4-3 and TRBJ2-4, with D tentatively TRBD2 (6 bases). This CDR3 is built from 16 residues. CDR1 is LGHNA and CDR2 is YSLEER in the germline V gene. The V and J ends lost 0 bases and 0 bases respectively, with 9 bases between them. CDR3 coding DNA: TGCGCCAGCAGCCAAGATAGGGGACTAGCCAAAAACATTCAGTACTTC. Translating it yields CASSQDRGLAKNIQYF.

The gene calls are TRBV2 and TRBJ1-1, with 10 bases identical to TRBD1. Germline CDR1 reads SNHLY; CDR2 reads FYNNEI. Losses at the gene ends were 9 bases for V and 3 bases for J; bases not matched to a gene: 10. The CDR3 is 15 residues long. The CDR3 sequence: CARVETGGFYTEAFF. CDR3 nucleotides: TGTGCCAGGGTGGAGACAGGGGGCTTCTACACTGAAGCTTTCTTT.

This chain uses TRBV4-1 with TRBJ2-2, with 11 bases aligning to TRBD2. The CDR3 sequence is 18 residues long. The junction had 12 bases not matched to a gene; V was cut back by 2 bases and J by 7 bases. CDR1 is MGHRA, CDR2 YSYEKL, per germline. The chain's CDR3 is CASSQHLSGRAKNGELFF. CDR3 DNA sequence: TGCGCCAGCAGCCAACACCTTAGCGGGAGGGCCAAGAACGGGGAGCTGTTTTTT.

The gene calls are TRBV11-2 and TRBJ2-7, with TRBD2 identical over 10 bases. Germline trimming cut 1 base from V and 5 bases from J; bases unmatched to any gene: 14. The CDR3 consists of 18 residues. Germline V gene sequence: CDR1 SGHAT, CDR2 FQNNGV. Written as DNA, the CDR3 is TGTGCCAGCAGCTTAGGCTACGGGTCTAGCGGGAGTTTTCACGAGCAGTACTTC. Protein sequence: CASSLGYGSSGSFHEQYF.